The 26 T cell receptor beta chains below were found in one sample sequenced in a study of blood T cells in healthy people across ages. PCR was performed a second time for about 7 to 12 cycles using a sample-barcoded 5' primer and a J-beta primer mix. TCRdb called the 5' RACE reads again in MiXCR, with one record for every CDR3 protein. Among 1.5 million to 2 million distinct CDR3 sequences listed, 25% to 30% were seen once. The sequencing input was blood. Receptor source: a young woman in good health.

J is TRBJ1-6 and V is TRBV6-2 or TRBV6-3, with TRBD1 matching 8 bases. The ends lost 7 bases at V and 9 bases at J; junction bases unmatched: 5. CDR3 length: 13 residues. CDR1 and CDR2 from the germline V gene are MNHEY and SVGEGT. The CDR3 here is CASNGQGSSPLHF. The DNA for the CDR3 is TGTGCCAGCAACGGACAGGGATCTTCACCCCTCCACTTT.

The chain recombines TRBV5-4 with TRBJ2-5; D may correspond to TRBD1 or TRBD2 (5 bases each). CDR1 is SGHNT and CDR2 is YYREEE in the germline V gene (reference sequence). This CDR3 has 15 residues. Trimming took 2 bases from V and 5 from J, leaving 16 bases between them. The CDR3 loop is CASSFQDGAEETQYF. For the CDR3, the DNA is TGTGCCAGCAGCTTTCAGGACGGGGCGGAGGAGACCCAGTACTTC.

In this sample, this clonotype turned up many times. Mismatch with germline at one junction end may stem from a read error. This chain joins TRBV11-2 and TRBJ2-1; D not certain. The V gene's germline CDR1 is SGHAT and CDR2 FQNNGV. This CDR3 comprises 13 residues. The chain's CDR3 is CASSLSQYNEQFF. The DNA for the CDR3 is TGCGCCAGCAGCCTAAGTCAGTACAATGAGCAGTTCTTC.

This clonotype was counted only a few times. The rearrangement uses TRBV30 and TRBJ2-1; TRBD1 is a possible D gene (6 bases). The CDR3 loop spans 13 amino acids. Germline V gene sequence: CDR1 GTSNPN, CDR2 SVGIG (reference sequence). Trimming removed 5 bases from V and 5 bases from J, with 13 bases in between. CDR3: CAWARTANNEQFF. In DNA form, the CDR3 reads TGTGCCTGGGCCAGGACAGCAAACAATGAGCAGTTCTTC.

The V call is TRBV3-1, the J call TRBJ2-7; 10 bases are a match to TRBD2. The DNA end is more similar to TRBJ2-5, so the J call may be wrong. Germline V gene sequence: CDR1 LGHDT, CDR2 YNNKEL (reference sequence). The length of the CDR3 is 13 residues. Here the CDR3 reads CASYSGGPQTQYF. CDR3 DNA sequence: TGTGCCAGTTATAGCGGGGGGCCTCAGACCCAGTACTTC.

The chain has TRBV5-5 and TRBJ2-7; D is perhaps TRBD2 (6 bases). Germline lookup yields CDR1 SGHKS and CDR2 YYEKEE (reference sequence). The CDR3 covers 15 residues. Trimming stripped 1 base from V and 3 bases from J, with 14 bases between. As DNA, the CDR3 is TGTGCCAGCAGCTTGTGGACTAACCCTTTCTACGAGCAGTACTTC. This translates into CASSLWTNPFYEQYF.

The chain couples TRBV12-3 or TRBV12-4 to TRBJ2-4; D is unresolved. The closer fit of TRBJ2-7 to the DNA end suggests the J call may be wrong. CDR3 length: 14 residues. The CDR3 nucleotides read TGTGCCAGCAGTTGCGGTTTGAGTACCTACGAGCAGTACTTC. Encoded protein: CASSCGLSTYEQYF.

V and J are TRBV2 and TRBJ2-6, with 10 bases that match TRBD2. The CDR3 has 16 residues. The J segment lost 0 bases and the V segment lost 6 bases, leaving 2 bases of the junction unmatched. Looked up from germline, CDR1 is SNHLY and CDR2 is FYNNEI. The CDR3 coding sequence is TGTGCCAGCAGCGGACTAGCGGTCTCTGGGGCCAACGTCCTGACTTTC. It codes for CASSGLAVSGANVLTF.

This sequence joins TRBV4-1 and TRBJ2-6; the match to TRBD1 covers 8 bases. The CDR3 length is 19 residues. Germline assignment: CDR1 MGHRA and CDR2 YSYEKL. Trimming took 4 bases from V and 1 from J; bases not matched to a gene: 12. This CDR3 reads CASSRSLGQDYSGANVLTF. CDR3 nucleotides: TGCGCCAGCAGCCGGAGCCTGGGACAGGACTATTCTGGGGCCAACGTCCTGACTTTC.

A few counts support this clonotype. This chain links TRBV7-2 with TRBJ2-1; TRBD2 might be the D (7 bases). The CDR3 spans 15 residues. V was clipped by 4 bases and J by 9 bases, with 19 bases between them. Germline V lookup: CDR1 SGHTA, CDR2 FQGNSA. CDR3 in amino acids: CASSSPAAGALEQFF. The CDR3 DNA is TGTGCCAGCAGCTCCCCAGCTGCGGGGGCTCTTGAGCAGTTCTTC.

This clonotype has only a few counts. The gene calls are TRBV7-8 and TRBJ1-5; D is possibly TRBD1 (5 bases). This CDR3 comprises 15 residues. The germline V gene encodes CDR1 SGHVS and CDR2 FQNEAQ. Deletions cut 1 base from V and 5 bases from J, with 12 bases between. The CDR3 DNA reads TGTGCCAGCAGCTTAGGGTGGGGGTTGCATCAGCCCCAGCATTTT. Its translation: CASSLGWGLHQPQHF.

This clonotype came up a few times. This chain links TRBV1 with TRBJ2-7; the table's D call, TRBD1, was not checked against the DNA. TRBV1 is described as a pseudogene. This CDR3 is built from 12 residues. Written as DNA, the CDR3 is TGCACCAGCAGCCACCAGGGGTACGAGCAGTACTTC. It yields the protein CTSSHQGYEQYF.

This chain uses TRBV20-1 with TRBJ1-3, with 8 bases aligning to TRBD1. Germline V CDR1 and CDR2: DFQATT, SNEGSKA (reference sequence). This CDR3 has 14 amino acids. V dropped 4 bases and J dropped 3; count of bases not matched to a gene: 5. The CDR3 reads CSATRTGSGNTIYF. The CDR3 DNA reads TGCAGTGCTACCCGGACAGGGAGTGGAAACACCATATATTTT.

V and J are TRBV28 and TRBJ2-3; TRBD1 matches 7 bases. This CDR3 spans 14 amino acids. J lost 4 bases, V lost 6 bases, and 7 bases had no gene match. CDR1 and CDR2 (germline): MDHEN, SYDVKM. For the CDR3, the DNA is TGTGCCAGCAGAGGGGGCCCGGAGGCAGATACGCAGTATTTT. As protein: CASRGGPEADTQYF.

This clonotype was recorded a few times. V and J are TRBV9 and TRBJ2-7; D ambiguous. Per germline, CDR1 SGDLS and CDR2 YYNGEE. This CDR3 spans 14 amino acids. V was shortened by 0 bases and J by 2 bases, with 9 bases between the two germline ends. CDR3 DNA: TGTGCCAGCAGCGTAGGGGGTAGTACCTACGAGCAGTACTTC. Translating gives CASSVGGSTYEQYF.

This clonotype was detected only a few times. The chain combines TRBV12-3 or TRBV12-4 with TRBJ1-2; D gene ambiguous. V shed 1 base and J shed 2 bases, with 8 bases lying between them. There are 14 residues in the CDR3. The DNA of the CDR3 is TGTGCCAGCAGTTTAGATTGGTCGAACTATGGCTACACCTTC. This codes for CASSLDWSNYGYTF.

The V call is TRBV5-1, the J call TRBJ2-3; TRBD2 might be the D (6 bases). The CDR3 is 15 amino acids. V shed 6 bases and J shed 2 bases, with 16 bases lying between them. Germline assignment: CDR1 SGHRS and CDR2 YFSETQ. This CDR3 is CASKKGSGYTDTQYF. CDR3 in DNA: TGCGCCAGCAAGAAAGGTAGCGGATACACAGATACGCAGTATTTT.

This clonotype was recorded a few times. The gene calls are TRBV29-1 and TRBJ2-5; the D is unclear. This CDR3 spans 14 amino acids. Trimming pared 0 bases from V and 1 base from J, leaving 9 bases between. The V gene's germline CDR1 is SQVTM and CDR2 ANQGSEA. The CDR3 here is CSVEDFATQETQYF. For the CDR3, the DNA is TGCAGCGTTGAAGATTTCGCGACCCAAGAGACCCAGTACTTC. The full variable domain, in which reference TRBV29-1 and TRBJ2-5 provide the parts outside the CDR3, is SAVISQKPSRDICQRGTSLTIQCQVDSQVTMMFWYRQQPGQSLTLIATANQGSEATYESGFVIDKFPISRPNLTFSTLTVSNMSPEDSSIYLCSVEDFATQETQYFGPGTRLLVL.

Only a few counts were recorded for this clonotype. The V call is TRBV7-8, the J call TRBJ2-1; possible D gene TRBD2, 6 bases. This CDR3 has 14 residues. The V end lost 7 bases, the J end lost 0 bases, and 10 bases lay between the germline ends. The germline V gene has CDR1 SGHVS and CDR2 FQNEAQ. Here the CDR3 reads CASTSTSSYNEQFF. The CDR3 region has the DNA TGTGCCAGCACTTCGACTAGCTCCTACAATGAGCAGTTCTTC.

The chain employs TRBV10-3 and TRBJ2-7; 9 bases are shared with TRBD2. This CDR3 has 15 residues. J lost 3 bases, V lost 0 bases, and 3 bases had no gene match. Germline V gene lookup returns CDR1 ENHRY and CDR2 SYGVKD. Here the CDR3 reads CAISESASGVYEQYF. Here the CDR3 DNA reads TGTGCCATCAGTGAGTCGGCTAGCGGGGTCTACGAGCAGTACTTC.

This clonotype has a handful of counts. This sequence joins TRBV20-1 and TRBJ1-5, with TRBD1 identical over 10 bases. Germline V lookup: CDR1 DFQATT, CDR2 SNEGSKA (reference sequence). This CDR3 comprises 14 residues. J was trimmed by 6 bases and V by 5 bases; bases with no gene match: 7. In DNA, the CDR3 is TGCAGTGCTGAGGACAGGGGGAGTCTTCAGCCCCAGCATTTT. Translated, it gives CSAEDRGSLQPQHF.

V and J are TRBV20-1 and TRBJ2-2, with D maybe TRBD1 (6 bases). Germline lookup yields CDR1 DFQATT and CDR2 SNEGSKA (reference sequence). CDR3 length: 13 residues. V dropped 3 bases and J dropped 6 bases, with 11 bases sitting between them. The CDR3 DNA reads TGCAGTGCTAGTTTAAACAGGGCCGGGGAGCTGTTTTTT. Amino acid sequence: CSASLNRAGELFF.

The chain couples TRBV18 to TRBJ1-2; D gene ambiguous. The V gene's germline CDR1 is KGHSH and CDR2 LQKENI. This CDR3 is 14 amino acids long. The V gene lost 2 bases and the J gene lost 2 bases, with 9 bases spanning the gap. As DNA, the CDR3 is TGTGCCAGCTCACCAGATTCTGACAACTATGGCTACACCTTC. As protein: CASSPDSDNYGYTF.

This clonotype has a handful of counts. V and J are TRBV14 and TRBJ2-1, with 10 bases fitting TRBD2. CDR3 length equals 15 residues. Germline V gene lookup returns CDR1 SGHDN and CDR2 FVKESK. V lost 3 bases and J lost 2; bases outside the gene matches: 1. The CDR3, as DNA: TGTGCCAGCAGCCACAGCGGGAGGGCCTACAATGAGCAGTTCTTC. Protein product: CASSHSGRAYNEQFF.

The V call is TRBV9, the J call TRBJ1-1; no firm D call. This CDR3 is 14 amino acids long. V lost 4 bases to trimming and J lost 5 bases, with 15 bases between them. CDR1 SGDLS and CDR2 YYNGEE come from the germline V gene. The CDR3 coding sequence is TGTGCCAGCAGCCCTGACATCGGTCTGACTGAAGCTTTCTTT. Its protein product is CASSPDIGLTEAFF.

This clonotype was observed many times. The genes are TRBV7-2 and TRBJ2-6, with D unresolved. The CDR3 is 13 amino acids. Trimming pared 10 bases from V and 1 base from J, leaving 8 bases between. Germline lookup yields CDR1 SGHTA and CDR2 FQGNSA. The CDR3 here is CATSWSGANVLTF. DNA for the CDR3: TGTGCCACGTCGTGGTCTGGGGCCAACGTCCTGACTTTC.